This T cell receptor (beta chain) was identified in a study of T cell repertoires in aging, cancer and after chemotherapy. Study details: About 8.1 million TCR reads made up the full dataset. Regarding the study as a whole: In healthy donors, age-related TCR diversity loss mainly reflected lost richness. No conclusions about immunological memory after chemotherapy can be drawn from the repertoire data. Lymphoid organ infiltration in hematological cancer patients may impair thymic emigration or peripheral T cell expansion.

A mixed TRB-A/B primer pool amplified rearranged TRB by multiplex touch-down PCR. MiXCR was run by TCRdb on the multiplex PCR reads, yielding one entry per CDR3 protein. The sample includes approximately 2,500 distinct CDR3 sequences, approximately 52% of them seen just once. To note about this clonotype: No antigen is known for it.

The V segment lost 3 bases and the J segment 3 bases; nucleotides outside the gene matches: 8. This CDR3 is 16 amino acids long. CDR1 and CDR2 from the germline V gene are LNHDA and SQIVND (reference sequence). Peripheral blood genomic DNA, not sorted cells or RNA, was the template. This clonotype was obtained from a human donor with a blood cancer. The donor label of this sample is uncertain. The sequenced material came from blood. The J gene is TRBJ2-5, the V gene TRBV19, with 9 positions matching TRBD1. CDR3 nucleotides: TGTGCCAGTAGTATCGCCGGGACAGGGACAGAAGAGACCCAGTACTTC. Translated, it gives CASSIAGTGTEETQYF.